These 30 T cell receptor beta chains came from one sample sequenced in a study of a mutant IDH1 vaccine in newly diagnosed glioma. Assay: immunoSEQ multiplex PCR; the TCRdb copy retains only in-frame clones and omits some. The table shows about 36,000 clones, with about four fifths occurring only once. Their target antigens are unknown. Time point given: week 11, during vaccination. Doses of 300 ug of mutant IDH1 20-mer peptide were given with topical imiquimod. This material consisted of peripheral blood mononuclear cells (PBMCs), taken from a glioma patient whose treatment included an IDH1 peptide vaccine. All receptors come from a woman aged 25 to 39 with glioma. Some clones in this sample may be carry-over from other donors' samples.

The chain carries TRBV6-5 and TRBJ1-1; maybe TRBD1 (5 bases). The V end was cut by 0 bases, the J end by 7 bases, with 9 bases between. Germline CDR1 MNHEY, CDR2 SVGAGI. The CDR3 is made up of 13 amino acids. CDR3 coding DNA: TGTGCCAGCAGTTACTCGGGACCCGGTGAAGCTTTCTTT. Encoded protein: CASSYSGPGEAFF.

The chain combines TRBV27 with TRBJ2-7; 8 positions agree with TRBD1. The CDR3 length is 16 residues. Trimming at V came to 5 bases and at J to 1 base, leaving 10 bases not matched to a gene. Per germline, CDR1 MNHEY and CDR2 SMNVEV (reference sequence). The CDR3 reads CASSLTRTGRSYEQYF. The CDR3 nucleotides read TGTGCCAGCAGTCTCACCCGGACAGGGAGGTCCTACGAGCAGTACTTC.

The chain is built from TRBV27 and TRBJ2-1; 14 bases are shared with TRBD2. This CDR3 spans 16 amino acids. The V and J ends lost 4 bases and 8 bases, in that order; junction bases with no gene match: 7. Germline V CDR1 and CDR2: MNHEY, SMNVEV (reference sequence). The CDR3 DNA follows: TGTGCCAGCAGTTCCTTTCCGGGACTAGCGGGAGATGAGCAGTTCTTC. Amino acids: CASSSFPGLAGDEQFF.

The gene calls are TRBV7-9 and TRBJ2-7; no reliable D call. Germline V gene data show CDR1 as SEHNR and CDR2 as FQNEAQ (reference sequence). The CDR3 totals 15 residues. Deletions cut 1 base from V and 2 bases from J, with 12 bases between. The CDR3 spells CASSLVQLFTYEQYF. In DNA, the CDR3 is TGTGCCAGCAGCTTAGTCCAGCTGTTCACCTACGAGCAGTACTTC.

The chain carries TRBV25-1 and TRBJ2-7; D assignment may be TRBD1 or TRBD2 (5 bases each). Trimming stripped 6 bases from V and 2 bases from J, with 11 bases between. This CDR3 is built from 13 residues. Germline V gene sequence: CDR1 MGHDK, CDR2 SYGVNS. This CDR3 is CASSGTVPYEQYF. Written as DNA, the CDR3 is TGTGCCAGCAGCGGGACGGTCCCCTACGAGCAGTACTTC.

The gene calls are TRBV7-9 and TRBJ2-1; D remains unclear. The CDR3 is 12 residues long. V lost 5 bases and J lost 10, with 12 bases in between. Germline values: CDR1 SEHNR, CDR2 FQNEAQ (reference sequence). This chain's CDR3 is CASSLTNSEQFF. The CDR3 bases are TGTGCCAGCAGCCTTACCAACTCCGAGCAGTTCTTC.

The CDR3 here is CASSQTGRSYEQYF. The DNA of the CDR3 is TGTGCCAGCAGCCAGACAGGGAGGTCCTACGAGCAGTACTTC. This chain uses TRBV5-4 with TRBJ2-7; possible D gene TRBD1, 7 bases. This CDR3 has 14 amino acids. CDR1 SGHNT and CDR2 YYREEE come from the germline V gene (reference sequence). The V and J ends lost 4 bases and 1 base respectively, with 12 bases between them.

This rearrangement joins TRBV11-2 to TRBJ2-1; D tentatively fits TRBD1 or TRBD2 (6 bases each). The V gene lost 3 bases and the J gene lost 9 bases, with 12 bases spanning the gap. The CDR3 is 13 amino acids. CDR1 is SGHAT, CDR2 FQNNGV, per germline. CDR3 sequence reads: CASSFGGGGEQFF. CDR3 nucleotides: TGTGCCAGCAGCTTCGGCGGAGGGGGTGAGCAGTTCTTC.

The chain uses TRBV5-5 and TRBJ2-7, with 8 nucleotides matching TRBD2. V was pared by 1 base and J by 2 bases, with 5 bases of the junction left unmatched. Germline CDR1 and CDR2: SGHKS and YYEKEE (reference sequence). The CDR3 totals 15 residues. DNA of the CDR3: TGTGCCAGCAGCTTGTTTAGCGGGGCCCCCTACGAGCAGTACTTC. Its protein is CASSLFSGAPYEQYF.

The chain recombines TRBV7-9 with TRBJ1-1, with 7 bases matching TRBD1. CDR1 and CDR2 (germline): SEHNR, FQNEAQ (reference sequence). This CDR3 comprises 15 residues. V was pared by 3 bases and J by 2 bases, with 6 bases of the junction left unmatched. CDR3 DNA sequence: TGTGCCAGCAGCTTCGAGACAGGGAGAAACACTGAAGCTTTCTTT. Residues: CASSFETGRNTEAFF.

This clone came up a few times. V usage is TRBV28 and J usage is TRBJ1-1; D ambiguous. Trimming cost V 4 bases and J 8 bases, with 11 bases left between them. From germline, CDR1 is MDHEN and CDR2 SYDVKM. The CDR3 sequence is 12 residues long. CDR3 in amino acids: CASSWAGLEAFF. CDR3 nucleotides: TGTGCCAGCAGTTGGGCTGGTCTGGAAGCTTTCTTT.

V usage is TRBV4-1 and J usage is TRBJ1-2; possibly TRBD1 for D (5 bases). The V and J ends lost 1 base and 4 bases respectively, with 10 bases between them. The germline V gene has CDR1 MGHRA and CDR2 YSYEKL. The CDR3 loop spans 14 amino acids. The CDR3 DNA reads as TGCGCCAGCAGCCAAGCAGAGGGGAGCTATGGCTACACCTTC. It is translated as CASSQAEGSYGYTF.

The chain combines TRBV5-6 with TRBJ1-1, with 8 bases aligning to TRBD1. Losses at the gene ends were 0 bases for V and 1 base for J; bases not matched to a gene: 5. The germline CDR1 and CDR2 sequences are SGHDT and YYEEEE. The CDR3 length is 16 residues. The CDR3 bases are TGTGCCAGCAGCTTGGGCGGGACAGGTCCGAACACTGAAGCTTTCTTT. Protein sequence: CASSLGGTGPNTEAFF.

V is TRBV6-5 and J is TRBJ1-5, with TRBD1 matching 8 bases. The CDR3 has 13 residues. V lost 6 bases, J lost 6 bases, and 4 bases stayed unmatched. The germline CDR1 and CDR2 sequences are MNHEY and SVGAGI. Here the CDR3 reads CASRGDRGQPQHF. The DNA for the CDR3 is TGTGCCAGCAGAGGTGACAGGGGTCAGCCCCAGCATTTT.

The genes are TRBV19 and TRBJ1-3; 8 bases fit TRBD1. Per germline, CDR1 LNHDA and CDR2 SQIVND (reference sequence). The CDR3 length is 17 residues. V trimming: 0 bases; J trimming: 0 bases; junction bases outside the gene matches: 4. For the CDR3, the DNA is TGTGCCAGTAGTATAGAAACGGGACAGGACTCTGGAAACACCATATATTTT. This gives the protein CASSIETGQDSGNTIYF.

This clone was found a few times. This chain joins TRBV5-4 and TRBJ2-1; 7 bases are a match to TRBD1. Trimming took 5 bases from V and 3 from J; bases not matched to a gene: 8. CDR3 length: 15 residues. Germline lookup yields CDR1 SGHNT and CDR2 YYREEE (reference sequence). CDR3 region: CASRTRGMDYNEQFF. CDR3 sequence (DNA): TGTGCCAGCAGGACCAGGGGGATGGACTACAATGAGCAGTTCTTC.

The chain couples TRBV6-5 to TRBJ1-2; D gene ambiguous. The length of the CDR3 is 12 residues. The germline CDR1 and CDR2 sequences are MNHEY and SVGAGI. V dropped 6 bases and J dropped 6 bases, with 11 bases sitting between them. CDR3 in amino acids: CASSPDAHGYTF. The CDR3 coding sequence is TGTGCCAGCAGCCCTGACGCACATGGCTACACCTTC.

The gene calls are TRBV13 and TRBJ2-1; 7 nucleotides agree with TRBD2. J lost 0 bases, V lost 6 bases, and 2 bases had no gene match. The CDR3 sequence is 14 residues long. The germline V gene encodes CDR1 PRHDT and CDR2 FYEKMQ (reference sequence). CDR3: CASRGGSSYNEQFF. As DNA, the CDR3 is TGTGCCAGCAGAGGCGGGAGCTCCTACAATGAGCAGTTCTTC. The entire variable domain, with the rest obtained from reference TRBV13 and TRBJ2-1, is as follows: AAGVIQSPRHLIKEKRETATLKCYPIPRHDTVYWYQQGPGQDPQFLISFYEKMQSDKGSIPDRFSAQQFSDYHSELNMSSLELGDSALYFCASRGGSSYNEQFFGPGTRLTVL.

This clone appeared a few times. The chain employs TRBV19 and TRBJ1-2; D remains unclear. The CDR3 has 13 residues. V dropped 6 bases and J dropped 5 bases, with 13 bases sitting between them. Germline CDR1 and CDR2: LNHDA and SQIVND (reference sequence). CDR3 coding DNA: TGTGCCAGTAGCCGTACGGCGGAATATGGCTACACCTTC. Translated: CASSRTAEYGYTF.

The DNA for the CDR3 is TGTGCCAGCTCTTACGACGGTCAGGATACCGGGGAGCTGTTTTTT. Translated: CASSYDGQDTGELFF. This sequence joins TRBV19 and TRBJ2-2, with D unresolved. The CDR3 loop spans 15 amino acids. Germline V gene sequence: CDR1 LNHDA, CDR2 SQIVND (reference sequence). Between the trimmed V and J ends, which lost 9 bases and 5 bases, there was a span of 19 bases.

The chain's CDR3 is CASSPYRGNEQFF. The CDR3 region has the DNA TGTGCCAGCAGTCCCTACAGGGGAAATGAGCAGTTCTTC. The chain has TRBV27 and TRBJ2-1; 7 bases are shared with TRBD1. The CDR3 runs 13 residues. Germline V gene data show CDR1 as MNHEY and CDR2 as SMNVEV (reference sequence). J lost 7 bases, V lost 5 bases, and 5 bases had no gene match.

The rearrangement joins TRBV11-2 to TRBJ1-2; a weak D match, TRBD1 (5 bases). CDR3 size: 13 residues. Germline V lookup: CDR1 SGHAT, CDR2 FQNNGV. V dropped 2 bases and J dropped 7 bases, with 11 bases sitting between them. CDR3 protein: CASSLLAGGGYTF. The CDR3 DNA is TGTGCCAGCAGCTTACTGGCCGGGGGTGGCTACACCTTC. The whole variable domain, filled in from reference TRBV11-2 and TRBJ1-2, reads EAGVAQSPRYKIIEKRQSVAFWCNPISGHATLYWYQQILGQGPKLLIQFQNNGVVDDSQLPKDRFSAERLKGVDSTLKIQPAKLEDSAVYLCASSLLAGGGYTFGSGTRLTVV.

The rearrangement links TRBV4-1 to TRBJ2-7; 8 bases fit TRBD2. This CDR3 comprises 16 residues. Trimming removed 1 base from V and 3 bases from J; junction bases left unmatched: 8. Germline V gene data show CDR1 as MGHRA and CDR2 as YSYEKL. CDR3 protein: CASSQGSGGGNYEQYF. The CDR3 DNA sequence: TGCGCCAGCAGCCAAGGTTCGGGGGGGGGAAACTACGAGCAGTACTTC.

This sequence joins TRBV6-1 and TRBJ2-5, with 10 nucleotides matching TRBD2. V was pared by 6 bases and J by 5 bases, with 9 bases of the junction left unmatched. This CDR3 is built from 15 residues. The germline V gene has CDR1 MNHNS and CDR2 SASEGT. CDR3: CASRLTSGRRETQYF. The CDR3 region has the DNA TGTGCCAGCAGGTTGACTAGCGGGCGTCGGGAGACCCAGTACTTC.

In this sample, this clone turned up a few times. The V gene is TRBV29-1, the J gene TRBJ1-2; D not certain. There are 12 residues in the CDR3. Germline V gives CDR1 SQVTM, CDR2 ANQGSEA. The V gene lost 6 bases and the J gene lost 0 bases, with 8 bases spanning the gap. The CDR3 protein is CSVLTSNYGYTF. The CDR3 nucleotides read TGCAGCGTCCTAACATCTAACTATGGCTACACCTTC.

The chain recombines TRBV6-5 with TRBJ1-1; possible D gene TRBD1, 6 bases. V lost 5 bases and J 0 bases, leaving 10 bases between the germline ends. Germline V gives CDR1 MNHEY, CDR2 SVGAGI. CDR3 length: 14 residues. For the CDR3, the DNA is TGTGCCAGCAGTATTGACAGGTTGAACACTGAAGCTTTCTTT. Amino acid sequence: CASSIDRLNTEAFF.

This clone was seen more than once but under ten times. The V gene is TRBV19, the J gene TRBJ2-2; 7 positions agree with TRBD1. CDR1 is LNHDA, CDR2 SQIVND, per germline (reference sequence). V lost 5 bases to trimming and J lost 6 bases; unmatched junction nucleotides: 9. The CDR3 sequence is 15 residues long. Written as DNA, the CDR3 is TGTGCCAGTAGTGTTCAGACAGGGAAGTCCGGGGAGCTGTTTTTT. Its translation: CASSVQTGKSGELFF.

The CDR3 DNA sequence: TGTGCCAGTAGTAATTTACAGAAAGAGACCCAGTACTTC. This codes for CASSNLQKETQYF. V is TRBV19 and J is TRBJ2-5; D is unresolved. Germline CDR1 is LNHDA and CDR2 is SQIVND (reference sequence). Deletions cut 4 bases from V and 3 bases from J, with 9 bases between. The length of the CDR3 is 13 residues. Full variable domain (rest looked up from reference TRBV19 and TRBJ2-5): DGGITQSPKYLFRKEGQNVTLSCEQNLNHDAMYWYRQDPGQGLRLIYYSQIVNDFQKGDIAEGYSVSREKKESFPLTVTSAQKNPTAFYLCASSNLQKETQYFGPGTRLLVL.

The rearrangement links TRBV2 to TRBJ1-2; 12 bases map to TRBD1. V lost 8 bases to trimming and J lost 8 bases; unmatched junction nucleotides: 9. Looked up from germline, CDR1 is SNHLY and CDR2 is FYNNEI. This CDR3 comprises 14 residues. CDR3 sequence reads: CASRRDRGLYGYTF. CDR3 DNA: TGTGCCAGCCGGCGGGACAGGGGGCTTTACGGCTACACCTTC.

V usage is TRBV10-3 and J usage is TRBJ1-5; 10 bases are a match to TRBD1. The V gene's germline CDR1 is ENHRY and CDR2 SYGVKD. Trimming took 0 bases from V and 6 from J; bases not matched to a gene: 8. The length of the CDR3 is 17 residues. The CDR3 region has the DNA TGTGCCATCAGTGAGTCGGCGGGACAGGGGTACGGTCAGCCCCAGCATTTT. It specifies CAISESAGQGYGQPQHF.